This T cell receptor (beta chain) was profiled in a study of T cells in Graves' hyperthyroidism and ophthalmopathy. The CDR3 contains 17 residues. CDR1 is SGHKS and CDR2 is YYEKEE in the germline V gene (reference sequence). The ends were cut back, 5 bases at V and 1 base at J, with 21 bases in the middle. The table lists this clonotype with a few counts. The authors obtained PBMCs from about 9 ml of fresh peripheral blood. RNA transcripts served as the template for amplifying TCR beta CDR3 regions. The HTBI primer set drove a first-round RT-PCR of the TCR CDR3. TCRdb fed the multiplex PCR reads into MiXCR, producing one record per CDR3 protein. Of hundreds of thousands of distinct CDR3 sequences in the sample, 13% to 15% were seen once.

The chain couples TRBV5-5 to TRBJ1-2; D possibly corresponds to TRBD1 (5 bases). The sequencing input was blood. This receptor was obtained from a woman between 18 and 29 years old with Graves' hyperthyroidism. The CDR3 DNA sequence: TGTGCCAGCAGTCTGTCCGGACGGGGCGGCCATAACTATGGCTACACCTTC. Translated, it gives CASSLSGRGGHNYGYTF.